This T cell receptor (beta chain) was sequenced during a study of T cell responses to AZD1222 COVID-19 vaccine. On this clone itself: The antigen is undetermined.

V was cut by 1 base and J by 1 base, with 10 bases left in between. The CDR3 is 15 residues long. The germline V gene has CDR1 LGHDT and CDR2 YNNKEL (reference sequence). Notes on the study in general: Elevations in Spike-specific TCR breadth and depth followed administration of two AZD1222 doses.

Measured with immunoSEQ multiplex PCR; TCRdb has only the in-frame clones, and not every one. Seen here are approximately 260,000 clones, 80% to 95% observed once, and the top ten hold 0.55%. Here the sequenced sample was peripheral blood, taken on day 0 of AZD1222 vaccination. The V and J genes are TRBV3-1 (or the pseudogene TRBV3-2) and TRBJ1-2; D is unclear. This receptor was taken from an adult in good health. CDR3 region: CASSQAQTINYGYTF. The CDR3 DNA follows: TGTGCCAGCAGCCAAGCACAGACTATTAACTATGGCTACACCTTC.